The present entry profiles one T cell receptor (beta chain) with its context. Its matching antigen is unknown. These data belong to a study of CXCR3-negative and CXCR3-positive naive CD8 T cells. Study-wide findings and caveats: In both naive subsets diversity was comparably high, whereas memory CD8+ cells showed much lower diversity. Between one naive subset and the other, surface CD5 was comparable, and TCR strength was inferred from TRB CDR3 properties. The study found that naive CXCR3-negative and CXCR3-positive cells shared TRBV-TRBJ usage, while memory cells differed.

The CDR3 covers 13 residues. The study sorted every CD8+ T cell subset in triplicate at about 270,000 cells each. Through 5' RACE with UMI labels, the TRB cDNA libraries were prepared. TCRdb reprocessed the 5' RACE reads; each CDR3 protein has one entry and no DNA is given. The sample table sets out 40,000 to 45,000 distinct CDR3 sequences. Material for sequencing was memory CD8+ T cells from blood. This clonotype was sampled from a human donor in good health. Some clones in this sample may be carry-over from other donors' samples. This chain joins TRBV12-3 or TRBV12-4 and TRBJ1-2; the TRBD1 assignment by TCRdb is unverifiable without DNA. The CDR3 loop is CASSFNRNYGYTF.